One sample yielded the 25 T cell receptor beta chains listed below, sequenced in a study of blood T cells in healthy people across ages. For the second PCR, which ran for about 7 to 12 cycles, a sample-barcoded 5' primer and a J-beta primer mix were used. TCRdb independently ran MiXCR on the 5' RACE reads; one entry per CDR3 protein. The sample has some 1.6 million distinct CDR3 sequences, around 36% seen once. Sequenced input: blood. The origin of the receptors is a woman in her thirties in good health.

The chain has TRBV5-1 and TRBJ2-2; D remains unclear. CDR3 length: 12 residues. The germline V and J ends were trimmed by 0 bases and 7 bases, with 4 bases remaining between them. CDR1 and CDR2 from the germline V gene are SGHRS and YFSETQ. Written as DNA, the CDR3 is TGCGCCAGCAGCTTGGATTACGGGGAGCTGTTTTTT. Amino acid sequence: CASSLDYGELFF.

The chain is built from TRBV29-1 and TRBJ1-1, with TRBD1 identical over 7 bases. In germline, CDR1 is SQVTM, CDR2 ANQGSEA. The CDR3 extends over 12 amino acids. V trimming: 8 bases; J trimming: 3 bases; junction bases outside the gene matches: 6. Written as DNA, the CDR3 is TGCAGCCAGGGGGATGGGGACACTGAAGCTTTCTTT. Residues: CSQGDGDTEAFF.

The rearrangement joins TRBV18 to TRBJ2-1; TRBD2 might be the D (5 bases). The V end was cut by 5 bases, the J end by 10 bases, with 18 bases between. The CDR3 length is 14 residues. The germline gives CDR1 KGHSH, CDR2 LQKENI. CDR3 region: CASSGAGTSGEQFF. The CDR3 DNA follows: TGTGCCAGCTCAGGCGCGGGTACCTCAGGAGAGCAGTTCTTC.

The chain links TRBV9 to TRBJ2-1, with 9 positions matching TRBD2. With V trimmed by 5 bases and J by 2 bases, 5 bases remained unmatched. The CDR3 covers 15 residues. Germline V lookup: CDR1 SGDLS, CDR2 YYNGEE. CDR3 sequence (DNA): TGTGCCAGCAGTAGCGGGAGATTAACCTACAATGAGCAGTTCTTC. It encodes CASSSGRLTYNEQFF.

This clonotype was counted a few times. The chain links TRBV6-1 to TRBJ2-4; 14 nucleotides agree with TRBD2. The DNA end lines up better with TRBJ2-7; the J call may be wrong. The CDR3 consists of 16 residues. Germline CDR1 and CDR2: MNHNS and SASEGT. The CDR3 protein is CAVDWGTSGSIYEQYF. The CDR3 DNA follows: TGTGCCGTCGACTGGGGGACTAGCGGGAGTATCTACGAGCAGTACTTC.

The chain joins TRBV27 to TRBJ2-7; tentative D call: TRBD2 (6 bases). CDR1 is MNHEY, CDR2 SMNVEV, per germline (reference sequence). The CDR3 covers 16 residues. The germline V and J ends were trimmed by 1 base and 3 bases, with 16 bases remaining between them. This chain's CDR3 is CASSLYKGGFFYEQYF. Written as DNA, the CDR3 is TGTGCCAGCAGTTTATACAAAGGAGGGTTCTTCTACGAGCAGTACTTC.

V is TRBV10-3 and J is TRBJ1-1; D is uncertain. The CDR3 runs to 13 residues. V was trimmed by 3 bases and J by 0 bases, leaving 5 bases between them. CDR1 is ENHRY and CDR2 is SYGVKD in the germline V gene. CDR3 bases: TGTGCCATCAGTGACAACATGAACACTGAAGCTTTCTTT. Its protein product is CAISDNMNTEAFF.

The genes are TRBV18 and TRBJ2-7, with 11 bases aligning to TRBD1. The CDR3 runs to 15 residues. Germline V CDR1 and CDR2: KGHSH, LQKENI. V gave up 5 bases and J gave up 0 bases; unmatched junction bases: 3. In DNA form, the CDR3 reads TGTGCCAGCTCAACGGACAGGGGGCGCTCCTACGAGCAGTACTTC. Protein product: CASSTDRGRSYEQYF.

The sample holds a few counts of this clonotype. The J gene is TRBJ2-7, the V gene TRBV28; D could derive from TRBD1 or TRBD2 (6 bases each). This CDR3 has 14 amino acids. V dropped 1 base and J dropped 6 bases, with 13 bases sitting between them. Per the germline V gene, CDR1 is MDHEN and CDR2 is SYDVKM. This chain's CDR3 is CASSLYRGLGEQYF. The CDR3 nucleotides read TGTGCCAGCAGTTTATATCGGGGGCTAGGCGAGCAGTACTTC.

Worth noting for this clonotype: It may be a read error: a sequence one base away is much more abundant. V gene TRBV10-1 combines with J gene TRBJ1-1; TRBD1 might be the D (6 bases). V lost 2 bases and J lost 2, with 12 bases in between. Per germline, CDR1 WNHNN and CDR2 SYGVQD (reference sequence). The CDR3 length is 15 residues. CDR3 DNA sequence: TGCGCCAGCAGTGAGACCGAACAGGGTAACACTGAAGCTTTCTTT. Residues: CASSETEQGNTEAFF.

This clonotype was counted only a few times. The chain couples TRBV27 to TRBJ2-7, with D tentatively TRBD1 or TRBD2 (5 bases each). The CDR3 is 16 residues long. Trimming left V 0 bases short and J 2 bases short, with 14 bases between. In germline, CDR1 is MNHEY, CDR2 SMNVEV (reference sequence). The CDR3 spells CASSLSAGTETYEQYF. The CDR3, as DNA: TGTGCCAGCAGTTTATCCGCCGGGACGGAGACCTACGAGCAGTACTTC.

This clonotype came up a few times. The genes are TRBV7-2 and TRBJ2-5; TRBD2 aligns across 12 bases. The J segment lost 5 bases and the V segment lost 3 bases, leaving 13 bases of the junction unmatched. The CDR3 consists of 18 residues. In germline, CDR1 is SGHTA, CDR2 FQGNSA. The CDR3 DNA reads as TGTGCCAGCAGCTTCCTCCGGGGACTAGCGGGCCCGTGGGAGACCCAGTACTTC. As protein: CASSFLRGLAGPWETQYF.

The chain carries TRBV4-1 and TRBJ2-7, with 11 bases fitting TRBD2. Trimming took 2 bases from V and 4 from J; bases not matched to a gene: 7. The CDR3 is 16 residues long. Germline assignment: CDR1 MGHRA and CDR2 YSYEKL. In nucleotides, the CDR3 is TGCGCCAGCAGCCAAATGGAACTAGCGGGAGATTACGAGCAGTACTTC. The encoded protein is CASSQMELAGDYEQYF.

V usage is TRBV5-5 and J usage is TRBJ2-7; 7 bases line up with TRBD2. The J segment lost 6 bases and the V segment lost 4 bases, leaving 19 bases of the junction unmatched. CDR3 length: 17 residues. Germline-derived CDR1 and CDR2 are SGHKS and YYEKEE (reference sequence). The CDR3 is CASSKDGGAGLQVEQYF. The CDR3 DNA reads TGTGCCAGCAGCAAGGACGGGGGAGCGGGGCTTCAGGTCGAGCAGTACTTC.

This sequence joins TRBV11-2 and TRBJ2-5, with 10 bases fitting TRBD2. Trimming removed 6 bases from V and 2 bases from J; junction bases left unmatched: 27. This CDR3 contains 22 residues. Germline CDR1 SGHAT, CDR2 FQNNGV. The CDR3 DNA is TGTGCCAGCAGTTGGGGCCTAGCGGGGGACCCAACCCTAGCCGAGCAACAAGAGACCCAGTACTTC. Translation gives CASSWGLAGDPTLAEQQETQYF.

This clonotype was seen a handful of times. V gene TRBV20-1 combines with J gene TRBJ1-2, with D unclear. V was pared by 6 bases and J by 2 bases, with 16 bases between. Germline V gene data show CDR1 as DFQATT and CDR2 as SNEGSKA (reference sequence). The length of the CDR3 is 14 residues. CDR3 sequence (DNA): TGCAGTGCCCAGCCCCAGGTAGAGAACTATGGCTACACCTTC. It is translated as CSAQPQVENYGYTF.

V is TRBV29-1 and J is TRBJ2-5; D remains unclear. The CDR3 length is 12 residues. V dropped 7 bases and J dropped 5 bases, with 14 bases sitting between them. CDR1 is SQVTM, CDR2 ANQGSEA, per germline. This chain's CDR3 is CSALGVWETQYF. The CDR3 bases are TGCAGCGCCCTGGGTGTCTGGGAGACCCAGTACTTC.

This clonotype was counted only a few times. The gene calls are TRBV28 and TRBJ2-7, with D hard to call. V shed 1 base and J shed 4 bases, with 11 bases lying between them. CDR1 and CDR2 from the germline V gene are MDHEN and SYDVKM. This CDR3 contains 14 residues. The CDR3 sequence is CASSLLGSPYEQYF. The CDR3 DNA follows: TGTGCCAGCAGTTTATTAGGGTCTCCATACGAGCAGTACTTC.

The rearrangement uses TRBV6-2 or TRBV6-3 and TRBJ2-7; D is unclear. This CDR3 comprises 15 residues. V was clipped by 4 bases and J by 6 bases, with 19 bases between them. CDR1 and CDR2 from the germline V gene are MNHEY and SVGEGT. The CDR3 region is CASSLDPWAGLEQYF. DNA for the CDR3: TGTGCCAGCAGTTTGGACCCGTGGGCAGGCCTCGAGCAGTACTTC.

The V and J genes are TRBV24-1 and TRBJ2-7, with TRBD2 matching 9 bases. This CDR3 comprises 16 residues. V lost 2 bases and J lost 2; bases outside the gene matches: 6. The germline V gene encodes CDR1 KGHDR and CDR2 SFDVKD. CDR3 DNA: TGTGCCACCAGTGATTATCGGGCGGGAGGGCCCTACGAGCAGTACTTC. Protein: CATSDYRAGGPYEQYF.

As to this clonotype: A read error may be the cause here, since a much bigger clone is one base away. V gene TRBV20-1 combines with J gene TRBJ2-7; the D gene is possibly TRBD2 (5 bases). Germline CDR1 is DFQATT and CDR2 is SNEGSKA (reference sequence). The germline V and J ends were trimmed by 4 bases and 0 bases, with 13 bases remaining between them. This CDR3 has 14 amino acids. CDR3 bases: TGCAGTGCTAAATCGGGATCCAGCTCCTACGAGCAGTACTTC. This codes for CSAKSGSSSYEQYF.

Remarks on this clonotype: A junction end diverges from the germline sequence, so it may reflect a read error. V gene TRBV6-6 combines with J gene TRBJ2-7, with D uncertain. Germline loops: CDR1 MNHNY, CDR2 SVGAGI (reference sequence). There are 13 residues in the CDR3. The CDR3: CASSYDPAYGQYF. In DNA, the CDR3 is TGTGCCAGCAGTTACGACCCAGCCTACGGGCAGTACTTC.

In regard to this clonotype: At one of its ends the junction is not consistent with the germline gene, which may arise from a read error. The V call is TRBV12-3 or TRBV12-4, the J call TRBJ2-6; the D gene is possibly TRBD1 (5 bases). The CDR3 is made up of 19 amino acids. Here the CDR3 DNA reads TGTGCCAGCAGCCCCAGGGTAATAGACCGCGGCTCTGGGGCCAACGTCCGGACTTTC. It is translated as CASSPRVIDRGSGANVRTF.

This clonotype has just a few counts. V usage is TRBV6-1 and J usage is TRBJ2-4, with TRBD1 identical over 8 bases. The CDR3 extends over 13 amino acids. The V segment lost 7 bases and the J segment 3 bases; nucleotides outside the gene matches: 2. In germline, CDR1 is MNHNS, CDR2 SASEGT. CDR3 in DNA: TGTGCCAGCAAGACAGGGGTCAAAAACATTCAGTACTTC. The encoded protein is CASKTGVKNIQYF.

This clonotype was counted a few times. The chain links TRBV6-1 to TRBJ2-5, with a weak D call TRBD2 (5 bases). Germline V gene data show CDR1 as MNHNS and CDR2 as SASEGT. The CDR3 loop spans 13 amino acids. Trimming stripped 4 bases from V and 5 bases from J, with 11 bases between. The chain's CDR3 is CASSGGLWETQYF. In nucleotides, the CDR3 is TGTGCCAGCAGTGGAGGGCTTTGGGAGACCCAGTACTTC.